This T cell receptor beta chain emerged from a study of T cells after yellow fever vaccination. V dropped 1 base and J dropped 5 bases, with 12 bases sitting between them. Germline V gives CDR1 MDHEN, CDR2 SYDVKM. The CDR3 has 15 amino acids. Universal primer sites and UMIs were introduced during 5'RACE template-switching synthesis of TCR cDNA. TCRdb used MiXCR to reprocess the 5' RACE reads, holding one entry per CDR3 protein. The data hold hundreds of thousands of distinct CDR3 sequences, with around 12% observed a single time. This clonotype has more than one count but fewer than ten. Antigen unknown. Findings and limits, study-wide: Most primary-vaccination clones recurred post-booster (approximately 95% CD4, around 90% CD8). Contaminants from the bulk population, in the form of abundant clonotypes, could be found in FACS-sorted repertoires. Clonotypes found in both CD4 and CD8 compartments made up a small share.

The TCR was taken from a man aged 18-30 years who received the YFV17D yellow fever vaccine. The sample in question was CD4+ T cells sorted from PBMCs, obtained 15 days after the yellow fever booster vaccination. The chain has TRBV28 and TRBJ1-5, with D maybe TRBD1 (5 bases). The CDR3 reads CASSLSGDGDQPQHF. The CDR3 DNA sequence: TGTGCCAGCAGTTTATCTGGGGACGGCGATCAGCCCCAGCATTTT.